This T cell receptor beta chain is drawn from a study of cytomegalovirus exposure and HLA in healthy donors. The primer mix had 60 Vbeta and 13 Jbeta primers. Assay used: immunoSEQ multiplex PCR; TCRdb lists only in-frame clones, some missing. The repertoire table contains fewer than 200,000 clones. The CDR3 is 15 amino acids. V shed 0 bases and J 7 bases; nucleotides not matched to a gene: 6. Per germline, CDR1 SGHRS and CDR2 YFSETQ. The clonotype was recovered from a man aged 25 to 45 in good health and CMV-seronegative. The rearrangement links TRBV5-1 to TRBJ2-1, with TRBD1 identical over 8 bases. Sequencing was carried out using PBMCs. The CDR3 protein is CASSLDGQGRNEQFF. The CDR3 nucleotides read TGCGCCAGCAGCTTGGATGGACAGGGTCGTAATGAGCAGTTCTTC.